This passage covers 19 T cell receptor beta chains from one sample sequenced in a study of cytomegalovirus exposure and HLA in healthy donors. Sequenced by immunoSEQ multiplex PCR; TCRdb stores in-frame clones only, minus some. The sample records some 170,000 clones, more than 70% being singletons. The sequencing sample was made of PBMCs. The receptors stem from a man aged 25-45 years in good health and CMV-seropositive.

The chain is built from TRBV28 and TRBJ2-6; 9 nucleotides align to TRBD1. The CDR3 runs 19 residues. Germline assignment: CDR1 MDHEN and CDR2 SYDVKM. Trimming took 6 bases from V and 2 from J; bases not matched to a gene: 14. CDR3 amino acids: CASSRPGQGPRPGANVLTF. The CDR3 DNA reads as TGTGCCAGCAGCCGGCCGGGACAGGGCCCCAGACCTGGGGCCAACGTCCTGACTTTC.

The J gene is TRBJ2-1, the V gene TRBV27; D might be TRBD2 (5 bases). V was pared by 5 bases and J by 1 base, with 15 bases between. The CDR3 extends over 16 amino acids. Germline V CDR1 and CDR2: MNHEY, SMNVEV (reference sequence). The CDR3 loop is CASSLRGFVSYNEQFF. CDR3 DNA sequence: TGTGCCAGCAGTCTTAGAGGGTTTGTATCCTACAATGAGCAGTTCTTC.

The genes are TRBV4-1 and TRBJ2-5; D is perhaps TRBD2 (6 bases). CDR1 and CDR2 (germline): MGHRA, YSYEKL. The germline V and J ends were trimmed by 2 bases and 5 bases, with 9 bases remaining between them. This CDR3 has 13 residues. The CDR3, as DNA: TGCGCCAGCAGCCAACCGGGAGTGGAGACCCAGTACTTC. Translation: CASSQPGVETQYF.

The V gene is TRBV28, the J gene TRBJ1-1; perhaps TRBD1 as D (5 bases). Germline CDR1 MDHEN, CDR2 SYDVKM. The CDR3 is made up of 17 amino acids. V lost 5 bases and J lost 0, with 19 bases in between. DNA of the CDR3: TGTGCCAGCAGTGCCGTGGGGGGTTCGCTCCTGAACACTGAAGCTTTCTTT. It translates to CASSAVGGSLLNTEAFF.

The sample holds one count of this clone. V is TRBV27 and J is TRBJ1-2, with TRBD1 as a possible D gene (6 bases). With 5 bases removed from V and 4 bases from J, the gap between germline ends came to 14 bases. The CDR3 is 14 amino acids. Germline V gene lookup returns CDR1 MNHEY and CDR2 SMNVEV (reference sequence). This CDR3 is CASSPRGGPYGYTF. In DNA form, the CDR3 reads TGTGCCAGCAGTCCCCGGGGGGGCCCCTATGGCTACACCTTC.

This clone came up once. J is TRBJ2-5 and V is TRBV6-5, with a weak D call TRBD2 (5 bases). Germline CDR1 MNHEY, CDR2 SVGAGI. The CDR3 totals 14 residues. V gave up 6 bases and J gave up 5 bases, with 16 bases separating them. The CDR3 bases are TGTGCCAGCAGCAAGCTACAATCGGGGGAGACCCAGTACTTC. Translation: CASSKLQSGETQYF.

The count of this clone is one. The rearrangement joins TRBV30 to TRBJ2-3; 9 bases fit TRBD1. The V gene end was trimmed by 0 bases and the J gene end by 0 bases; junction bases not matched to a gene: 10. The CDR3 has 18 amino acids. The germline gives CDR1 GTSNPN, CDR2 SVGIG (reference sequence). For the CDR3, the DNA is TGTGCCTGGAGTGTACAGGGGGCGACATTTTCTAGCACAGATACGCAGTATTTT. The encoded protein is CAWSVQGATFSSTDTQYF.

This rearrangement joins TRBV5-1 to TRBJ2-2; 11 bases are shared with TRBD2. V shed 4 bases and J 5 bases; nucleotides not matched to a gene: 7. The germline CDR1 and CDR2 sequences are SGHRS and YFSETQ. The CDR3 runs 16 residues. The CDR3 region is CASSVLAGVTTGELFF. The CDR3 DNA sequence: TGCGCCAGCAGCGTACTAGCGGGAGTTACTACCGGGGAGCTGTTTTTT.

Turning to this clone: Sequence at one end of the junction differs from germline and may be a read error. The chain employs TRBV7-7 and TRBJ2-5; 7 nucleotides line up with TRBD1. The CDR3 has 13 amino acids. CDR1 is SSHAT, CDR2 FNYEAQ, per germline (reference sequence). The CDR3 DNA follows: TGTGCTAGCAGCTGGGACAGTCAAGAGACCCAGTACTTC. Amino acids: CASSWDSQETQYF.

V is TRBV2 and J is TRBJ1-2; 7 bases fit TRBD1. Trimming cost V 6 bases and J 12 bases; bases outside gene matches: 10. The length of the CDR3 is 12 residues. CDR1 SNHLY and CDR2 FYNNEI come from the germline V gene. The CDR3 protein is CASSQGGTADTF. The CDR3 bases are TGTGCCAGCAGCCAAGGCGGGACAGCGGACACCTTC.

This chain connects TRBV29-1 to TRBJ2-3; 8 nucleotides match TRBD2. The germline CDR1 and CDR2 sequences are SQVTM and ANQGSEA. The CDR3 has 14 amino acids. Losses at the gene ends were 3 bases for V and 5 bases for J; bases not matched to a gene: 7. The CDR3 sequence is CSVDSGGPVDTQYF. The DNA for the CDR3 is TGCAGCGTTGATTCGGGGGGGCCCGTAGATACGCAGTATTTT.

This chain links TRBV28 with TRBJ1-1; a weak D match, TRBD1 (6 bases). The CDR3 sequence is 15 residues long. V lost 2 bases and J lost 5, with 15 bases in between. Germline lookup yields CDR1 MDHEN and CDR2 SYDVKM. The CDR3 DNA is TGTGCCAGCAGTTTAGGAGCGGCAGGGGTGACTGAAGCTTTCTTT. Protein product: CASSLGAAGVTEAFF.

The rearrangement links TRBV7-2 to TRBJ2-1, with D possibly matching TRBD1 (5 bases). This CDR3 spans 15 amino acids. V was pared by 7 bases and J by 0 bases, with 13 bases between. The germline V gene encodes CDR1 SGHTA and CDR2 FQGNSA. CDR3 amino acids: CASTDSSSSYNEQFF. The CDR3 DNA sequence: TGTGCCAGCACCGACAGCTCGAGCTCCTACAATGAGCAGTTCTTC. The full variable domain, rest sourced from reference TRBV7-2 and TRBJ2-1, is GAGVSQSPSNKVTEKGKDVELRCDPISGHTALYWYRQSLGQGLEFLIYFQGNSAPDKSGLPSDRFSAERTGGSVSTLTIQRTQQEDSAVYLCASTDSSSSYNEQFFGPGTRLTVL.

V usage is TRBV27 and J usage is TRBJ2-6; 8 bases are a match to TRBD1. The CDR3 consists of 19 residues. After removal of 6 bases from V and 0 bases from J, the junction contained 13 bases not matched to a gene. The germline CDR1 and CDR2 sequences are MNHEY and SMNVEV (reference sequence). CDR3 amino acids: CASSRLQGGLGSGANVLTF. The CDR3 DNA reads TGTGCCAGCAGCCGGCTACAGGGGGGACTCGGCTCTGGGGCCAACGTCCTGACTTTC.

The chain combines TRBV12-1 with TRBJ2-1; TRBD2 is the table's D call, not checked against the DNA. TRBV12-1 is deemed a pseudogene. The CDR3 contains 17 residues. The CDR3 sequence is CASSFAYRRGGDNEQFF. The DNA of the CDR3 is TGTGCCAGCAGCTTTGCGTACCGCCGCGGGGGAGACAATGAGCAGTTCTTC.

J is TRBJ1-3 and V is TRBV4-3; possible D gene TRBD1, 5 bases. Germline V CDR1 and CDR2: LGHNA, YSLEER. The ends were cut back, 0 bases at V and 1 base at J, with 16 bases in the middle. This CDR3 is 18 amino acids long. The DNA for the CDR3 is TGCGCCAGCAGCCAAGATTTGGGCTGGGGGGGATCTGGAAACACCATATATTTT. It codes for CASSQDLGWGGSGNTIYF.

This clone was detected a few times. The rearrangement links TRBV2 to TRBJ1-2, with D possibly matching TRBD1 (5 bases). This CDR3 is 12 amino acids long. Germline CDR1 is SNHLY and CDR2 is FYNNEI. Trimming shortened V by 8 bases and J by 2 bases, and 9 bases separated the two germline ends. CDR3 nucleotide sequence: TGTGCCAGCTTGACAGCGAACTATGGCTACACCTTC. Translating gives CASLTANYGYTF.

The V gene is TRBV18, the J gene TRBJ1-2; the match to TRBD1 covers 7 bases. Looked up from germline, CDR1 is KGHSH and CDR2 is LQKENI. The V and J ends lost 6 bases and 6 bases, in that order; junction bases with no gene match: 7. This CDR3 region has 13 residues. In DNA, the CDR3 is TGTGCCAGCTCCCCCAGGGGGAATGATGGCTACACCTTC. It specifies CASSPRGNDGYTF.

The rearrangement joins TRBV7-9 to TRBJ1-2, with D unresolved. Trimming took off 4 bases at V and 1 base at J, with 10 bases between the two ends. Germline V CDR1 and CDR2: SEHNR, FQNEAQ (reference sequence). This CDR3 is 14 amino acids long. DNA of the CDR3: TGTGCCAGCAGCTCGCCGGTCAATAACTATGGCTACACCTTC. The encoded protein is CASSSPVNNYGYTF.